The 14 T cell receptor beta chains in this list originate from one sample, sequenced in a study of T cells in Graves' hyperthyroidism and ophthalmopathy. Amplification of TCR beta CDR3 regions was performed using RNA transcripts as template. HTBI primers were the set used in a first-round RT-PCR of the TCR CDR3. TCRdb re-called the multiplex PCR reads through MiXCR, storing one row per CDR3 protein. The sample lists around 210,000 distinct CDR3 sequences, about a sixth occurring once. The specimen was blood. The receptor source for this set is a woman aged 50 to 60 with Graves' hyperthyroidism.

This clonotype was detected a few times. This chain connects TRBV30 to TRBJ2-1; D might be TRBD2 (5 bases). CDR3 length equals 16 residues. Germline V CDR1 and CDR2: GTSNPN, SVGIG (reference sequence). V dropped 1 base and J dropped 2 bases, with 15 bases sitting between them. In DNA form, the CDR3 reads TGTGCCTGGAGTGCCGGGATCCAAGCACCCTACAATGAGCAGTTCTTC. Translation gives CAWSAGIQAPYNEQFF.

Ten or more counts support this clonotype. This chain links TRBV7-9 with TRBJ2-1; a weak D match, TRBD2 (5 bases). CDR1 is SEHNR and CDR2 is FQNEAQ in the germline V gene (reference sequence). V was clipped by 2 bases and J by 3 bases, with 8 bases between them. The CDR3 loop spans 14 amino acids. The CDR3 nucleotides are TGTGCCAGCAGCTTAACCGGGAACTACAATGAGCAGTTCTTC. This codes for CASSLTGNYNEQFF.

Points on this clonotype: Sequence at one end of the junction differs from germline and may be a read error. The CDR3 sequence is CSGTTGSGNQPRHF. The CDR3 nucleotides read TGCAGTGGTACGACGGGAAGTGGCAATCAGCCCCGGCATTTT. This chain joins TRBV20-1 and TRBJ1-5; D uncertain. This CDR3 is built from 14 residues. Per the germline V gene, CDR1 is DFQATT and CDR2 is SNEGSKA (reference sequence).

The chain links TRBV9 to TRBJ1-2; D possibly corresponds to TRBD1 (5 bases). Trimming left V 2 bases short and J 8 bases short, with 16 bases between. Germline V gives CDR1 SGDLS, CDR2 YYNGEE. CDR3 size: 14 residues. In DNA form, the CDR3 reads TGTGCCAGCAGCGTCGGGGGGGACTCCCGAGGCTACACCTTC. Translating gives CASSVGGDSRGYTF.

The chain joins TRBV29-1 to TRBJ2-2, with 7 bases fitting TRBD2. Germline-derived CDR1 and CDR2 are SQVTM and ANQGSEA. After removal of 3 bases from V and 7 bases from J, the junction contained 8 bases not matched to a gene. This CDR3 has 14 residues. CDR3 in amino acids: CSVDFSGIHGELFF. For the CDR3, the DNA is TGCAGCGTTGATTTCAGCGGGATTCACGGGGAGCTGTTTTTT.

This clonotype was picked up many times. This chain connects TRBV2 to TRBJ1-5; no reliable D call. The CDR3 extends over 13 amino acids. Germline lookup yields CDR1 SNHLY and CDR2 FYNNEI. V was shortened by 2 bases and J by 4 bases, with 6 bases between the two germline ends. The DNA of the CDR3 is TGTGCCAGCAGTGAAATAGGGAATCAGCCCCAGCATTTT. Protein sequence: CASSEIGNQPQHF.

This clonotype was found many times. The chain recombines TRBV20-1 with TRBJ1-2; 11 bases align to TRBD1. This CDR3 spans 13 amino acids. The germline V gene encodes CDR1 DFQATT and CDR2 SNEGSKA (reference sequence). With 4 bases clipped from V and 4 bases from J, the junction kept 2 bases outside the gene matches. DNA for the CDR3: TGCAGTGCTACCGGGACAGGGGGCTATGGCTACACCTTC. Residues: CSATGTGGYGYTF.

This clonotype was detected many times. The gene calls are TRBV11-2 and TRBJ2-7, with 9 nucleotides matching TRBD1. V gave up 7 bases and J gave up 5 bases; unmatched junction bases: 15. This CDR3 has 16 residues. Looked up from germline, CDR1 is SGHAT and CDR2 is FQNNGV. CDR3 sequence (DNA): TGTGCCAGCATCCCACGGAGCCGGGGACAGGGAAACGAGCAGTACTTC. It is translated as CASIPRSRGQGNEQYF.

Comment on this clonotype: One end of the junction does not line up with germline, which may come from a read error. The chain links TRBV9 to TRBJ1-1; D is undetermined. This CDR3 spans 14 amino acids. The germline V gene encodes CDR1 SGDLS and CDR2 YYNGEE. The CDR3 sequence: CASSVDMGNTEAFF. DNA for the CDR3: TGTGCCAGCAGCGTAGATATGGGGAACACTGAAGCCTTCTTT.

This clonotype has only a few counts. This chain links TRBV19 with TRBJ1-2; D is ambiguous. Germline V gives CDR1 LNHDA, CDR2 SQIVND (reference sequence). The CDR3 loop spans 15 amino acids. Trimming shortened V by 5 bases and J by 4 bases, and 17 bases separated the two germline ends. CDR3 coding DNA: TGTGCCAGTAGTCCCCCCCCCGATGGGTCCTATGGCTACACCTTC. It encodes CASSPPPDGSYGYTF.

This clonotype occurred a few times. This chain uses TRBV7-9 with TRBJ1-3; 10 bases match TRBD1. CDR1 and CDR2 from the germline V gene are SEHNR and FQNEAQ (reference sequence). The CDR3 runs to 16 residues. Unmatched junction bases numbered 4, after V lost 3 bases and J lost 2 bases. DNA for the CDR3: TGTGCCAGCAGCTTTTTCGGGACAGGGGCTGGAAACACCATATATTTT. Its protein product is CASSFFGTGAGNTIYF.

This clonotype was seen just once. The V gene is TRBV11-1, the J gene TRBJ1-1, with unresolved D. CDR1 and CDR2 (germline): SGHAT, FQDESV (reference sequence). Trimming stripped 3 bases from V and 0 bases from J, with 11 bases between. This CDR3 contains 15 residues. The CDR3 is CASSFPNPLNTEAFF. CDR3 nucleotide sequence: TGTGCCAGCAGCTTTCCTAACCCGCTGAACACTGAAGCTTTCTTT.

This clonotype was seen many times. The chain combines TRBV7-2 with TRBJ1-4; no clear D. Germline assignment: CDR1 SGHTA and CDR2 FQGNSA. The CDR3 contains 14 residues. Trimming pared 1 base from V and 4 bases from J, leaving 7 bases between. CDR3 protein: CASSLGGLNEKLFF. DNA of the CDR3: TGTGCCAGCAGCTTAGGCGGTCTTAATGAAAAACTGTTTTTT.

This clonotype was observed at least ten times. This chain connects TRBV2 to TRBJ2-3, with D perhaps matching TRBD2 (5 bases). V was shortened by 3 bases and J by 2 bases, with 12 bases between the two germline ends. The germline V gene has CDR1 SNHLY and CDR2 FYNNEI. The CDR3 has 15 residues. The CDR3 loop is CASSEGAGPTDTQYF. In DNA, the CDR3 is TGTGCCAGCAGTGAGGGAGCAGGCCCCACAGATACGCAGTATTTT.